This T cell receptor beta chain was captured by sequencing in a study of blood T cell repertoires in COVID-19. On the study more broadly: The origin of the acute and convalescent COVID-19 samples was the United States, Italy and Spain. PBMCs, B-cell-depleted T cells, or T cells provided the cDNA or gDNA that made up the material.

The V gene end was trimmed by 5 bases and the J gene end by 5 bases; junction bases not matched to a gene: 7. This CDR3 contains 14 residues. Germline CDR1 is MNHEY and CDR2 is SMNVEV (reference sequence). Original methodology: Estimation of nucleated cell counts was performed using reference gene primer amplification. Produced via immunoSEQ multiplex PCR; TCRdb's table is partial and in-frame only. That table gives V, J and clone size, and the DNA gave D and trimming. The data contain roughly 230,000 clones, over 75% of them seen just once; the ten biggest clones take up about 8%. Material: peripheral blood. This receptor was taken from a woman of 80 years or more with acute or convalescent COVID-19. The chain links TRBV27 to TRBJ1-2, with 8 nucleotides matching TRBD1. CDR3 DNA: TGTGCCAGCAGTCCTGACAGGGGAAAATATGGCTACACCTTC. Its translation is CASSPDRGKYGYTF.